This T cell receptor beta chain originates from a study of response to subunit inactivated influenza vaccine. Study-wide points: After each seasonal influenza vaccination, few new T cells are recruited, the authors suggested.

TCRdb processed the RT-PCR reads anew with MiXCR; each CDR3 protein has one entry. Among roughly 650,000 distinct CDR3 sequences listed, around 14% were seen once. This clonotype has ten or more counts. Its matching antigen is unknown. This CDR3 is 16 amino acids long. Between the trimmed V and J ends, which lost 1 base and 4 bases, there was a span of 14 bases. The germline V gene has CDR1 SGHRS and CDR2 YFSETQ. The sequences come from PBMCs from blood, collected about 11 days after vaccination. The chain couples TRBV5-1 to TRBJ2-2, with no clear D. This receptor was taken from a man in his forties or fifties who received an inactivated influenza vaccine. Written as DNA, the CDR3 is TGCGCCAGCAGCTTGAATGGGGAACCCGGCACCGGGGAGCTGTTTTTT. This translates into CASSLNGEPGTGELFF.